This T cell receptor (beta chain) was recorded in a study of beta chain features in type 1 diabetes. As every portion of the isolated RNA was reverse transcribed, the sequencing read expressed TCRB transcripts. TCRdb's copy holds only in-frame clones and misses some; the assay was immunoSEQ multiplex PCR. In the table there are approximately 250,000 clones, about a tenth of which are singletons. About this clone itself: Its antigen remains unidentified.

A CD45RO/CCR7/CD25/CD127/CD95/CD27 panel sorted naive, central memory, regulatory and stem cell-like memory CD4+ cells. The CDR3 is 13 amino acids. Overall study findings and caveats: A pattern of fewer insertions and more deletions at VDJ junctions was seen in type 1 diabetes patients. Moderately but significantly shorter TCRB CDR3s were found in Type 1 diabetes patients in all four CD4+ subsets. Researchers could not determine here whether HLA type influences TCRB rearrangement.

The clonotype was recovered from a man between 25 and 39 years old with type 1 diabetes. This chain connects TRBV21-1 to TRBJ2-7; the table's D gene call, TRBD1, was not cross checked with the DNA. TRBV21-1 is deemed a pseudogene. The sequenced material came from naive CD4+ T cells from blood. DNA for the CDR3: TGTGCCAGCAGCACCCACAGGTCCTACGAGCAGTACTTC. Translating gives CASSTHRSYEQYF.